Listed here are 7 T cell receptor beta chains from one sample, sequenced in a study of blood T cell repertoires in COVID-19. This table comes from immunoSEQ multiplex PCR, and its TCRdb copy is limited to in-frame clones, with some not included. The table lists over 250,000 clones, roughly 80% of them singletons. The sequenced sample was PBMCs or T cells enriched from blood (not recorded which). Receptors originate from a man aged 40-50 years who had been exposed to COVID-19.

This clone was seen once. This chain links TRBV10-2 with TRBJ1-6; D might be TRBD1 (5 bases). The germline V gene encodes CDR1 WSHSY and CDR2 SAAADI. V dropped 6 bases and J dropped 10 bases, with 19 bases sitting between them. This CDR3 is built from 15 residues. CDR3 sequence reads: CASSPVGRVGSPLHF. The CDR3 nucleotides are TGCGCCAGCAGCCCCGTAGGCAGGGTGGGGTCACCCCTCCACTTT.

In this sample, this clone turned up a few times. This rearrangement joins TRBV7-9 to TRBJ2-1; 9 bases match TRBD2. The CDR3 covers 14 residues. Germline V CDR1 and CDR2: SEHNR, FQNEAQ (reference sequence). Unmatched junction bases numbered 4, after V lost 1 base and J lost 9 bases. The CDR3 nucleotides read TGTGCCAGCAGCTTAGGTTCTAGCGGGACTGAGCAGTTCTTC. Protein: CASSLGSSGTEQFF.

The CDR3 nucleotides are TGTGCCAGCAGTTTGAAGCTTAACTATGGCTACACCTTC. Protein sequence: CASSLKLNYGYTF. The chain has TRBV12-3 or TRBV12-4 and TRBJ1-2; D not resolved. V was clipped by 3 bases and J by 1 base, with 6 bases between them. This CDR3 region has 13 residues.

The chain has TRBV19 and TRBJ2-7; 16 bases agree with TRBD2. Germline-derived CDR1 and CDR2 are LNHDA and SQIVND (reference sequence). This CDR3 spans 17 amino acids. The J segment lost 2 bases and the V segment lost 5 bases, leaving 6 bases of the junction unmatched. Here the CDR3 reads CASSPGTSGRVTYEQYF. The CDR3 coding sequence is TGTGCCAGTAGTCCCGGGACTAGCGGGAGGGTGACCTACGAGCAGTACTTC.

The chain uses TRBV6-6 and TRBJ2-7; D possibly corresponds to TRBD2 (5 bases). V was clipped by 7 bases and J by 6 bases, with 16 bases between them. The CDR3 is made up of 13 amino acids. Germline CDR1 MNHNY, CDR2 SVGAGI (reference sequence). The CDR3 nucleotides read TGTGCCAGCACTGTGACAACCCGGGGCGAGCAGTACTTC. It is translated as CASTVTTRGEQYF.

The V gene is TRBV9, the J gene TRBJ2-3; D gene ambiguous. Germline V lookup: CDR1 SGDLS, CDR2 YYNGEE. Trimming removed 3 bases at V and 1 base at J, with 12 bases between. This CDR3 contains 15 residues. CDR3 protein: CASSGGAYGTDTQYF. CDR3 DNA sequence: TGTGCCAGCAGCGGAGGAGCGTACGGCACAGATACGCAGTATTTT.

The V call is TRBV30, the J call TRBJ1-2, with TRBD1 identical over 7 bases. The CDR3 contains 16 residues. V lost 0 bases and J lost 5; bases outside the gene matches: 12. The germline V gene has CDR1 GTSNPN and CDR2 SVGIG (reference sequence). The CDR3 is CAWSVQDRGPIYGYTF. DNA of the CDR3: TGTGCCTGGAGTGTACAGGATAGGGGGCCCATTTATGGCTACACCTTC. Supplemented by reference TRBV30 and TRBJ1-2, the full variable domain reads SQTIHQWPATLVQPVGSPLSLECTVEGTSNPNLYWYRQAAGRGLQLLFYSVGIGQISSEVPQNLSASRPQDRQFILSSKKLLLSDSGFYLCAWSVQDRGPIYGYTFGSGTRLTVV.